This TCR beta chain originates from a study of blood T cell repertoires in COVID-19. On the study more broadly: COVID-19 samples, acute and convalescent, were from the United States, Italy and Spain. Sample material is recorded as cDNA or gDNA derived from T cells, B-cell-depleted T cells, or PBMCs.

The protocol was immunoSEQ multiplex PCR, while the TCRdb copy is restricted to in-frame clones and leaves out a portion. This table has 90,000 to 120,000 clones, about three quarters appearing once. Germline V lookup: CDR1 LNHDA, CDR2 SQIVND (reference sequence). The V end lost 4 bases, the J end lost 3 bases, and 19 bases lay between the germline ends. CDR3 size: 16 residues. The rearrangement joins TRBV19 to TRBJ2-7; tentative D call: TRBD1 (6 bases). Sequences were obtained from peripheral blood. The clonotype comes from a man between 65 and 85 years old with acute or convalescent COVID-19. The CDR3 protein is CASSKVVADSHYEQYF. The DNA for the CDR3 is TGTGCCAGTAGTAAGGTGGTCGCGGACAGCCACTACGAGCAGTACTTC.